The 21 T cell receptor beta chains below come from one sample, sequenced in a study of CXCR3-negative and CXCR3-positive naive CD8 T cells. cDNA libraries for TRB were generated by 5' RACE incorporating UMI labels. TCRdb re-analyzed the 5' RACE reads; it lists each CDR3 protein once, without DNA. Its clone listing holds some 38,000 distinct CDR3 sequences. The sample taken for sequencing was memory CD8+ T cells from blood. These receptors all stem from a human donor in good health. Some clones in this sample may be carry-over from other donors' samples.

The chain uses TRBV4-2 and TRBJ1-1; TCRdb calls TRBD1, which cannot be checked without DNA. The length of the CDR3 is 15 residues. In germline, CDR1 is LGHNA, CDR2 YNFKEQ. The CDR3 loop reads CASSPPTVLDTEAFF.

The V and J genes are TRBV7-9 and TRBJ2-1; the TRBD1 assignment by TCRdb is unverifiable without DNA. The length of the CDR3 is 13 residues. The germline gives CDR1 SEHNR, CDR2 FQNEAQ (reference sequence). This chain's CDR3 is CASSPPRRDEQFF.

The rearrangement joins TRBV4-3 to TRBJ2-1; the TRBD1 assignment by TCRdb is unverifiable without DNA. Germline CDR1 LGHNA, CDR2 YSLEER. This CDR3 contains 17 residues. The CDR3 is CASSFQAGQGASNEQFF.

This chain connects TRBV29-1 to TRBJ2-1; without DNA, the TCRdb call of TRBD1 cannot be checked. The CDR3 consists of 12 residues. CDR1 is SQVTM, CDR2 ANQGSEA, per germline. This CDR3 is CSETGGNNEQFF.

This chain uses TRBV7-9 with TRBJ2-1; the TRBD2 assignment by TCRdb is unverifiable without DNA. This CDR3 has 16 amino acids. CDR1 SEHNR and CDR2 FQNEAQ come from the germline V gene (reference sequence). The CDR3 reads CASGLGTFSSYNEQFF.

V is TRBV6-5 and J is TRBJ1-3; as DNA is missing, the TRBD1 call by TCRdb cannot be tested. CDR1 and CDR2 from the germline V gene are MNHEY and SVGAGI. The CDR3 spans 17 residues. The CDR3: CASSYSGPRAIGNTIYF.

The CDR3 is CASSQGWEQYF. This chain links TRBV4-1 with TRBJ2-7. The germline V gene encodes CDR1 MGHRA and CDR2 YSYEKL. The CDR3 is made up of 11 amino acids.

V usage is TRBV28 and J usage is TRBJ2-1. CDR1 is MDHEN and CDR2 is SYDVKM in the germline V gene. This CDR3 is 17 amino acids long. The CDR3 sequence: CASSLSVFRGLYNEQFF.

The chain combines TRBV5-1 with TRBJ2-6; as DNA is missing, the TRBD1 call by TCRdb cannot be tested. Germline-derived CDR1 and CDR2 are SGHRS and YFSETQ. The CDR3 covers 15 residues. CDR3 sequence: CASSPLLSGANVLTF.

The chain employs TRBV14 and TRBJ2-1; TCRdb designates TRBD1, a call that cannot be tested without DNA. From germline, CDR1 is SGHDN and CDR2 FVKESK. The CDR3 length is 14 residues. CDR3 protein: CASSLVTGGREQFF.

The genes are TRBV5-6 and TRBJ2-1. CDR1 and CDR2 from the germline V gene are SGHDT and YYEEEE. The CDR3 covers 14 residues. The chain's CDR3 is CASSLVGYSNEQFF.

The chain has TRBV28 and TRBJ2-7; the TRBD1 assignment by TCRdb is unverifiable without DNA. The CDR3 loop spans 13 amino acids. Per the germline V gene, CDR1 is MDHEN and CDR2 is SYDVKM. CDR3 region: CASSWGREYEQYF.

This chain joins TRBV27 and TRBJ2-1; lacking DNA, the TRBD2 call made by TCRdb goes unchecked. In germline, CDR1 is MNHEY, CDR2 SMNVEV (reference sequence). The CDR3 runs 17 residues. CDR3 sequence reads: CASSGGPGTPPYNEQFF.

V and J are TRBV19 and TRBJ2-6; TCRdb picks TRBD1, but there is no DNA to check that call. CDR1 is LNHDA and CDR2 is SQIVND in the germline V gene (reference sequence). The CDR3 spans 15 residues. The CDR3 sequence: CACSGAVSGANVLTF. Drawing the rest from reference TRBV19 and TRBJ2-6, the complete variable domain is DGGITQSPKYLFRKEGQNVTLSCEQNLNHDAMYWYRQDPGQGLRLIYYSQIVNDFQKGDIAEGYSVSREKKESFPLTVTSAQKNPTAFYLCACSGAVSGANVLTFGAGSRLTVL.

The gene calls are TRBV4-3 and TRBJ2-1; TCRdb names TRBD1, which stays unverified in the absence of DNA. The germline gives CDR1 LGHNA, CDR2 YSLEER. The CDR3 has 16 residues. The CDR3 is CASSQVAGVRYNEQFF.

This clonotype is labeled medium-sized based on frequency. This sequence joins TRBV4-2 and TRBJ2-3; TCRdb returns TRBD2, unconfirmable since there is no DNA. The CDR3 covers 15 residues. Germline assignment: CDR1 LGHNA and CDR2 YNFKEQ. CDR3 in amino acids: CASSQERGGPDTQYF.

V usage is TRBV14 and J usage is TRBJ2-3; absent DNA, TCRdb's TRBD1 call cannot be checked. The CDR3 consists of 14 residues. Per the germline V gene, CDR1 is SGHDN and CDR2 is FVKESK. CDR3 region: CASSQAGGLDTQYF.

The CDR3 reads CASSPPLGWEPQHF. This chain joins TRBV12-3 or TRBV12-4 and TRBJ1-5. The CDR3 extends over 14 amino acids.

This clonotype is deemed medium-sized by its frequency. The gene calls are TRBV14 and TRBJ2-4; with no DNA, the TCRdb D assignment of TRBD2 cannot be verified. This CDR3 region has 16 residues. The germline gives CDR1 SGHDN, CDR2 FVKESK. This CDR3 reads CASSRTSGVAKNIQYF.

The rearrangement links TRBV29-1 to TRBJ2-1; TCRdb outputs TRBD2, but without DNA this stays unchecked. The germline gives CDR1 SQVTM, CDR2 ANQGSEA. The CDR3 is made up of 16 amino acids. The CDR3 loop is CSVGELAGGSYNEQFF.

J is TRBJ2-7 and V is TRBV16. Germline V gene data show CDR1 as KGHSY and CDR2 as FQNENV. This CDR3 spans 14 amino acids. The CDR3 loop reads CASSLRIASYEQYF.